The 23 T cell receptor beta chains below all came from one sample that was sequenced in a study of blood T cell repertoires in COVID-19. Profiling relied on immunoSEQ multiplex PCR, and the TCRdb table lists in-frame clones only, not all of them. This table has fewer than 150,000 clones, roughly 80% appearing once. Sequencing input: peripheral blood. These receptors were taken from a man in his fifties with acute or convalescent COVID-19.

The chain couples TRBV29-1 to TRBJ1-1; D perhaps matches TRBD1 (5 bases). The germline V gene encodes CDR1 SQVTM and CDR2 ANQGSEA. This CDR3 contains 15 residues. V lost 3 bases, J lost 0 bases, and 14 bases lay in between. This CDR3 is CSVDRAGQMNTEAFF. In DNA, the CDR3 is TGCAGCGTTGACAGGGCAGGACAAATGAACACTGAAGCTTTCTTT.

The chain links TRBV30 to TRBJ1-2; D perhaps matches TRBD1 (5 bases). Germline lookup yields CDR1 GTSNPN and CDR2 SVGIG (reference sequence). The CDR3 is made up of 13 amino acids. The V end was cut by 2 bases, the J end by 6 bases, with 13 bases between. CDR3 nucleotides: TGTGCCTGGAGTCCCGGGGGTAATCATGGCTACACCTTC. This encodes CAWSPGGNHGYTF. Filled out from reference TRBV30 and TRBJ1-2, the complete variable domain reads SQTIHQWPATLVQPVGSPLSLECTVEGTSNPNLYWYRQAAGRGLQLLFYSVGIGQISSEVPQNLSASRPQDRQFILSSKKLLLSDSGFYLCAWSPGGNHGYTFGSGTRLTVV.

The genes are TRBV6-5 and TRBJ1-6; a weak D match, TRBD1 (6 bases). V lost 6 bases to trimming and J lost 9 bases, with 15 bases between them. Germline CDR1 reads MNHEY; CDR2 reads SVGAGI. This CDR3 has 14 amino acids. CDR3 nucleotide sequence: TGTGCCAGCAGCCTTGGACAGTCTGGTTCACCCCTCCACTTT. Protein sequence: CASSLGQSGSPLHF.

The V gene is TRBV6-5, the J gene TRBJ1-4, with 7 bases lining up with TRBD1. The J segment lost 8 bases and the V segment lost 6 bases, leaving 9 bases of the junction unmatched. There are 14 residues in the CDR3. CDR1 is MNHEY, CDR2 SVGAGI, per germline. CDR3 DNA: TGTGCCAGCAGCAAGGACAGGCGAAGCGAAAAACTGTTTTTT. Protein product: CASSKDRRSEKLFF.

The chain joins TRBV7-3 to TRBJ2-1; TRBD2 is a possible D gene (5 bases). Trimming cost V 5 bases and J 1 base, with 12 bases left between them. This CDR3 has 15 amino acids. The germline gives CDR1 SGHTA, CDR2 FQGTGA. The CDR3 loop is CASSPTRDSYNEQFF. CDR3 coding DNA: TGTGCCAGCAGCCCAACCCGGGATTCCTACAATGAGCAGTTCTTC.

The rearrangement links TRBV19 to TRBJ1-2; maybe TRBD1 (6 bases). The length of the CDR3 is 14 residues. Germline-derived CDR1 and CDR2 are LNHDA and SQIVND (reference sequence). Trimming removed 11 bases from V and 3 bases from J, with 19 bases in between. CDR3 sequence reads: CASSGAGAHYGYTF. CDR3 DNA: TGTGCCTCTTCAGGGGCAGGGGCGCACTATGGCTACACCTTC.

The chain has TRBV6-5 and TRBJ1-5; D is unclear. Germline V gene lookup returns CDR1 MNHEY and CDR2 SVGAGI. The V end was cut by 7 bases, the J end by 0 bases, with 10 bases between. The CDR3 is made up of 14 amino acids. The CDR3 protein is CASTPLYSNQPQHF. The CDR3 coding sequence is TGTGCCAGCACCCCACTTTATAGCAATCAGCCCCAGCATTTT.

CDR3 residues: CASRRTGIPEAFF. The CDR3 coding sequence is TGTGCCAGCAGAAGGACAGGAATCCCTGAAGCTTTCTTT. The chain links TRBV5-8 to TRBJ1-1, with TRBD1 matching over 7 bases. Per the germline V gene, CDR1 is SGHTS and CDR2 is YDEGEE. V lost 5 bases, J lost 6 bases, and 7 bases stayed unmatched. The CDR3 has 13 residues. Full variable domain (missing parts from reference TRBV5-8 and TRBJ1-1): EAGVTQSPTHLIKTRGQQATLRCSPISGHTSVYWYQQALGLGLQFLLWYDEGEERNRGNFPPRFSGRQFPNYSSELNVNALELEDSALYLCASRRTGIPEAFFGQGTRLTVV.

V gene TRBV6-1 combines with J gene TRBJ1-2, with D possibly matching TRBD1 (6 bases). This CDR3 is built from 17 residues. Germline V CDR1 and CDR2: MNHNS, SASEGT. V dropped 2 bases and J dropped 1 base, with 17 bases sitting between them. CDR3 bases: TGTGCCAGCAGTGAAATGGGACACCCGGTTGGTAACTATGGCTACACCTTC. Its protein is CASSEMGHPVGNYGYTF.

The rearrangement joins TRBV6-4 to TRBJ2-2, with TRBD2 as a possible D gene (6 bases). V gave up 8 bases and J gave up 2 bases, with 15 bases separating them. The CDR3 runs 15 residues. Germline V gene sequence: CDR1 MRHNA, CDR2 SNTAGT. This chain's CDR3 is CASRTGSPNTGELFF. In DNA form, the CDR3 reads TGTGCCAGCCGGACCGGGAGCCCTAACACCGGGGAGCTGTTTTTT.

CDR3 DNA sequence: TGCAGCGTCGACGACCGGGGGAAATCCTACAATGAGCAGTTCTTC. Translating it yields CSVDDRGKSYNEQFF. The chain links TRBV29-1 to TRBJ2-1; D is possibly TRBD2 (6 bases). The length of the CDR3 is 15 residues. V lost 6 bases and J 1 base, leaving 16 bases between the germline ends. Germline V gives CDR1 SQVTM, CDR2 ANQGSEA.

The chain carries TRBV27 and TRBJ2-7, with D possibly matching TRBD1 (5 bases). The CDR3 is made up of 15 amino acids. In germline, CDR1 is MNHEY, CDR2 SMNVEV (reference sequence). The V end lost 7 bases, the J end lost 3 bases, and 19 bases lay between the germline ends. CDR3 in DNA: TGTGCCAGCAATCGACAGAGGACGTTTATCTACGAGCAGTACTTC. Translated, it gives CASNRQRTFIYEQYF.

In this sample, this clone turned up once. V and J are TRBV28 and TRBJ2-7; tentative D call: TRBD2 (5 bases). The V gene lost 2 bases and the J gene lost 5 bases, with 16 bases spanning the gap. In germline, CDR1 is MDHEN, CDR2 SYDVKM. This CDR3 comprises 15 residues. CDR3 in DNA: TGTGCCAGCAGTTTAATTCTACGACCGAGGGACGAGCAGTACTTC. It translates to CASSLILRPRDEQYF.

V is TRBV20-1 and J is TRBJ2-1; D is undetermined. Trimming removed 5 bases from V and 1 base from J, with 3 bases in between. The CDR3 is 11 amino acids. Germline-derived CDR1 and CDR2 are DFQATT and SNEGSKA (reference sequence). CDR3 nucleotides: TGCAGTGCTCTGTCCTACAATGAGCAGTTCTTC. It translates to CSALSYNEQFF.

This chain's CDR3 is CASSLGQGYNEQFF. In nucleotides, the CDR3 is TGTGCCAGCAGCTTGGGACAGGGGTACAATGAGCAGTTCTTC. The rearrangement joins TRBV5-6 to TRBJ2-1; TRBD1 agrees at 8 bases. Losses at the gene ends were 0 bases for V and 4 bases for J; bases not matched to a gene: 0. Germline V CDR1 and CDR2: SGHDT, YYEEEE. The CDR3 is made up of 14 amino acids.

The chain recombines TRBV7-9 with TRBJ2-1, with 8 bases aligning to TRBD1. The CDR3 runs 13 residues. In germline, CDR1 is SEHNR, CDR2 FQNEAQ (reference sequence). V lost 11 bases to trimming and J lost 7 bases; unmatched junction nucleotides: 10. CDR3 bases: TGTGCCGGATACAGGGGGTCGGGAAATGAGCAGTTCTTC. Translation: CAGYRGSGNEQFF.

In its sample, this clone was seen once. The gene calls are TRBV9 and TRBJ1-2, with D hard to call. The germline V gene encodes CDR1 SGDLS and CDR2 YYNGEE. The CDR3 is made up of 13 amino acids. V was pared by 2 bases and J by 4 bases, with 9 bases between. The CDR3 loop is CASSVAGFYGYTF. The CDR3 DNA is TGTGCCAGCAGCGTCGCGGGTTTCTATGGCTACACCTTC.

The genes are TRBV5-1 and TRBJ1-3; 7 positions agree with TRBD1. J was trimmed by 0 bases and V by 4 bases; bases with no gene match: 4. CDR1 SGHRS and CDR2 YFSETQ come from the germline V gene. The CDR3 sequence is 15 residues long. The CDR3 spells CASSRQGDSGNTIYF. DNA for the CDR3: TGCGCCAGCAGCAGACAGGGAGACTCTGGAAACACCATATATTTT.

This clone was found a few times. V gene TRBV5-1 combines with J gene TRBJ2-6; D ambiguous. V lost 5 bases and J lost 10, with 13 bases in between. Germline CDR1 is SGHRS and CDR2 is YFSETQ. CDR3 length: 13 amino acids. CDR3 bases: TGCGCCAGCAGGCCCGGAAGGAGTAACGTCCTGACTTTC. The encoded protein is CASRPGRSNVLTF.

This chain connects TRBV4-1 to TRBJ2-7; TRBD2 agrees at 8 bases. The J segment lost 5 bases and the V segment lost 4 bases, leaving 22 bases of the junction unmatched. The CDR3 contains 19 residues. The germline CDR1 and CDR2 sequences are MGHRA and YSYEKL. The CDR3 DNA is TGCGCCAGCAGCCCCGTGGTCAGGCGGGGGGCCCCGGATAACAACGAGCAGTACTTC. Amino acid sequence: CASSPVVRRGAPDNNEQYF.

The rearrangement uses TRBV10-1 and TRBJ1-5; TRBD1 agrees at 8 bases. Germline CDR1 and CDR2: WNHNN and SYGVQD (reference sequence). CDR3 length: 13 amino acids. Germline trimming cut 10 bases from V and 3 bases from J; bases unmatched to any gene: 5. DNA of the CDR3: TGCGCCAACGACAGGGGCGCCAATCAGCCCCAGCATTTT. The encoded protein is CANDRGANQPQHF.

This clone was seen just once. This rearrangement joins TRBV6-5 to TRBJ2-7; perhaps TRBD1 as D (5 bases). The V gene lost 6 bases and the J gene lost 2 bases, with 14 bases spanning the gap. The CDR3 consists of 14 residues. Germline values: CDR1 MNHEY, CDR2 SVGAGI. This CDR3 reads CASRRQTSTYEQYF. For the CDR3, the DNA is TGTGCCAGCAGGAGACAGACAAGCACCTACGAGCAGTACTTC.

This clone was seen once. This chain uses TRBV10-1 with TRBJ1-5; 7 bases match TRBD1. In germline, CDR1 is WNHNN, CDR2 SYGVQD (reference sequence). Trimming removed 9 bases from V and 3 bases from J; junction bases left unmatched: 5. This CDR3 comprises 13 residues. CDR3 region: CAREGQVNQPQHF. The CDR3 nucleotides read TGCGCCAGGGAAGGACAGGTCAATCAGCCCCAGCATTTT.